The 18 T cell receptor beta chains below were found in one sample sequenced in a study of T-cell memory formation after mild COVID-19. TCRdb reprocessed the 5' RACE reads with MiXCR, giving one entry per CDR3 protein. Here the sample spans over 450,000 distinct CDR3 sequences, over 20% being singletons. The material sequenced was PBMCs or a T cell subset sorted from them (not recorded which). All receptors derive from an adult woman who had mild COVID-19 (a few samples of this study predate the infection). Cell type and time point are not known.

CDR3 DNA sequence: TGTGCCAGCAGCCTCTGGAGCGGTCGCACAGATACGCAGTATTTT. Amino acid sequence: CASSLWSGRTDTQYF. The chain joins TRBV14 to TRBJ2-3, with D possibly TRBD2 on 5 matching bases. CDR1 and CDR2 (germline): SGHDN, FVKESK. The CDR3 covers 15 residues. Trimming shortened V by 4 bases and J by 1 base, and 12 bases separated the two germline ends. Complete variable domain (other parts from reference TRBV14 and TRBJ2-3): EAGVTQFPSHSVIEKGQTVTLRCDPISGHDNLYWYRRVMGKEIKFLLHFVKESKQDESGMPNNRFLAERTGGTYSTLKVQPAELEDSGVYFCASSLWSGRTDTQYFGPGTRLTVL.

The rearrangement links TRBV29-1 to TRBJ2-5; D not resolved. The CDR3 is 10 amino acids. Trimming pared 6 bases from V and 5 bases from J, leaving 7 bases between. CDR1 and CDR2 (germline): SQVTM, ANQGSEA. The CDR3 region is CSVSEETQYF. CDR3 DNA: TGCAGCGTGTCTGAGGAGACCCAGTACTTC.

The rearrangement joins TRBV4-3 to TRBJ1-2; TRBD1 matches 7 bases. Looked up from germline, CDR1 is LGHNA and CDR2 is YSLEER. This CDR3 is built from 14 residues. The V gene end was trimmed by 4 bases and the J gene end by 2 bases; junction bases not matched to a gene: 4. The DNA for the CDR3 is TGCGCCAGCAGCCTTGAGACAGGGAACTATGGCTACACCTTC. Its translation: CASSLETGNYGYTF.

This clonotype was found once. This rearrangement joins TRBV7-6 to TRBJ2-7, with 14 bases identical to TRBD2. CDR1 is SGHVS, CDR2 FNYEAQ, per germline. This CDR3 spans 17 amino acids. V was pared by 0 bases and J by 7 bases, with 8 bases of the junction left unmatched. CDR3 in amino acids: CASSLAGTSGRGREQYF. CDR3 DNA: TGTGCCAGCAGCTTAGCCGGGACTAGCGGGAGAGGCCGGGAGCAGTACTTC.

This sequence joins TRBV10-3 and TRBJ2-5, with 8 nucleotides matching TRBD2. The V gene's germline CDR1 is ENHRY and CDR2 SYGVKD. The J segment lost 3 bases and the V segment lost 6 bases, leaving 3 bases of the junction unmatched. This CDR3 contains 13 residues. CDR3 region: CAIRGLVEETQYF. The CDR3, as DNA: TGTGCCATCAGGGGACTAGTGGAAGAGACCCAGTACTTC.

This clonotype was seen more than once but under ten times. This rearrangement joins TRBV30 to TRBJ1-1, with D unresolved. The CDR3 contains 12 residues. Germline V gene lookup returns CDR1 GTSNPN and CDR2 SVGIG (reference sequence). Deletions cut 3 bases from V and 4 bases from J, with 9 bases between. CDR3 residues: CAWRIGATEAFF. CDR3 DNA: TGTGCCTGGAGAATTGGCGCCACTGAAGCTTTCTTT.

The J gene is TRBJ1-6, the V gene TRBV2, with D tentatively TRBD1 (5 bases). CDR3 size: 14 residues. V shed 0 bases and J shed 10 bases, with 10 bases lying between them. Germline values: CDR1 SNHLY, CDR2 FYNNEI. DNA of the CDR3: TGTGCCAGCAGTGAAGCGGCAGGGAGGTCACCCCTCCACTTT. Residues: CASSEAAGRSPLHF.

As regards this clonotype: An end of the junction does not agree with germline; a read error may underlie this. The genes are TRBV12-3 or TRBV12-4 and TRBJ2-7; the D gene is possibly TRBD2 (6 bases). There are 13 residues in the CDR3. DNA for the CDR3: TGTGCCAGCAGTTTAGGTTTAGGGCTACCGGGGGACTTC. It yields the protein CASSLGLGLPGDF.

The rearrangement links TRBV12-3 or TRBV12-4 to TRBJ1-2; no firm D call. The CDR3 extends over 15 amino acids. V gave up 5 bases and J gave up 3 bases, with 16 bases separating them. This CDR3 reads CASSAVGRIHYGYTF. In DNA form, the CDR3 reads TGTGCCAGCAGTGCCGTCGGACGGATCCACTATGGCTACACCTTC.

The J gene is TRBJ1-2, the V gene TRBV19, with a tentative D call TRBD1 (5 bases). Trimming took 0 bases from V and 2 from J, leaving 7 bases between them. CDR3 length: 14 amino acids. CDR1 and CDR2 from the germline V gene are LNHDA and SQIVND (reference sequence). The CDR3 region has the DNA TGTGCCAGTAGTATAGACAGGGCAAACTATGGCTACACCTTC. Its translation is CASSIDRANYGYTF.

The chain uses TRBV20-1 and TRBJ2-2; TRBD2 agrees at 9 bases. The CDR3 consists of 18 residues. J was trimmed by 6 bases and V by 2 bases; bases with no gene match: 16. Germline CDR1 reads DFQATT; CDR2 reads SNEGSKA (reference sequence). In nucleotides, the CDR3 is TGCAGTGCTAGAAGGGGACTAGCCGGCATTCAGGGACCCGGGGAGCTGTTTTTT. This gives the protein CSARRGLAGIQGPGELFF.

This clonotype was picked up a small number of times. The chain carries TRBV25-1 and TRBJ2-5; either TRBD1 or TRBD2 may supply D (5 bases each). V lost 4 bases and J 5 bases, leaving 17 bases between the germline ends. Per germline, CDR1 MGHDK and CDR2 SYGVNS. This CDR3 is 15 amino acids long. The CDR3 sequence: CASSAYQGERETQYF. In DNA form, the CDR3 reads TGTGCCAGCAGTGCCTACCAGGGAGAGCGGGAGACCCAGTACTTC.

In this sample, this clonotype turned up a few times. CDR3 region: CASSSDRNTQYF. As DNA, the CDR3 is TGTGCCAGCAGCTCTGATCGTAATACGCAGTATTTT. This sequence joins TRBV7-9 and TRBJ2-3; D unresolved. Trimming stripped 4 bases from V and 7 bases from J, with 9 bases between. CDR3 size: 12 residues. Germline CDR1 reads SEHNR; CDR2 reads FQNEAQ (reference sequence).

This rearrangement joins TRBV21-1 to TRBJ1-2; TRBD1 is the table's D call and was not checked against the DNA. TRBV21-1 is a recognized pseudogene. The CDR3 consists of 13 residues. CDR3 protein: CASSDRATYGYTF. The CDR3 DNA reads as TGTGCCAGCAGTGACAGGGCAACCTATGGCTACACCTTC.

This clonotype came up a few times. The V gene is TRBV18, the J gene TRBJ2-1; 14 bases are shared with TRBD2. This CDR3 is built from 17 residues. Germline V gene data show CDR1 as KGHSH and CDR2 as LQKENI. After removal of 3 bases from V and 4 bases from J, the junction contained 5 bases not matched to a gene. Written as DNA, the CDR3 is TGTGCCAGCTCACCGGGGACTAGCGGGAGAGCATACAATGAGCAGTTCTTC. The encoded protein is CASSPGTSGRAYNEQFF.

Many counts were recorded for this clonotype. The J gene is TRBJ1-2, the V gene TRBV29-1; TRBD1 agrees at 8 bases. Looked up from germline, CDR1 is SQVTM and CDR2 is ANQGSEA. CDR3 size: 13 residues. The J segment lost 5 bases and the V segment lost 1 base, leaving 3 bases of the junction unmatched. The DNA for the CDR3 is TGCAGCGTTGAAGGGACAGGGCCTTATGGCTACACCTTC. It yields the protein CSVEGTGPYGYTF.

This rearrangement joins TRBV5-1 to TRBJ2-3, with D uncertain. V lost 3 bases and J 0 bases, leaving 11 bases between the germline ends. The CDR3 spans 15 residues. From germline, CDR1 is SGHRS and CDR2 YFSETQ. The CDR3 DNA sequence: TGCGCCAGCAGCTCCGCTCCGTCTAGCACAGATACGCAGTATTTT. This translates into CASSSAPSSTDTQYF. The full variable domain, with the rest looked up from reference TRBV5-1 and TRBJ2-3, is KAGVTQTPRYLIKTRGQQVTLSCSPISGHRSVSWYQQTPGQGLQFLFEYFSETQRNKGNFPGRFSGRQFSNSRSEMNVSTLELGDSALYLCASSSAPSSTDTQYFGPGTRLTVL.

This clonotype showed up just a few times. The genes are TRBV7-3 and TRBJ1-1; no definite D call. CDR1 SGHTA and CDR2 FQGTGA come from the germline V gene. The V end lost 5 bases, the J end lost 5 bases, and 12 bases lay between the germline ends. The CDR3 covers 13 residues. This chain's CDR3 is CASSKDRDTEAFF. CDR3 nucleotide sequence: TGTGCCAGCAGCAAAGACCGGGATACTGAAGCTTTCTTT.